This record covers a single T cell receptor beta chain. The sample belongs to a study of shared T cell receptors in the human thymus. V shed 5 bases and J 6 bases; nucleotides not matched to a gene: 4. Per germline, CDR1 SEHNR and CDR2 FQNEAQ (reference sequence). CDR3 length: 13 residues. Sequenced by immunoSEQ multiplex PCR; TCRdb stores in-frame clones only, minus some. The repertoire holds some 720,000 clones, with roughly 90% as singletons. The same data also went into a second study, on human thymus T cells. That work adds: Corrective surgery for congenital heart defects was being performed on the healthy Finnish infants who were the donors. Corrective heart surgery yielded resections, and these provided the thymus tissue. Thymic and blood repertoires appeared to show biased V and J gene usage. Related research reported highly overlapping thymic repertoires among unrelated individuals.

Sequencing was done on a sample of thymocytes. The V gene is TRBV7-9, the J gene TRBJ2-3; 8 positions agree with TRBD1. The TCR originated in a boy in the first two years of life with a congenital heart defect. CDR3 amino acids: CASSTTGADTQYF. CDR3 nucleotides: TGTGCCAGCAGCACGACAGGGGCGGATACGCAGTATTTT.